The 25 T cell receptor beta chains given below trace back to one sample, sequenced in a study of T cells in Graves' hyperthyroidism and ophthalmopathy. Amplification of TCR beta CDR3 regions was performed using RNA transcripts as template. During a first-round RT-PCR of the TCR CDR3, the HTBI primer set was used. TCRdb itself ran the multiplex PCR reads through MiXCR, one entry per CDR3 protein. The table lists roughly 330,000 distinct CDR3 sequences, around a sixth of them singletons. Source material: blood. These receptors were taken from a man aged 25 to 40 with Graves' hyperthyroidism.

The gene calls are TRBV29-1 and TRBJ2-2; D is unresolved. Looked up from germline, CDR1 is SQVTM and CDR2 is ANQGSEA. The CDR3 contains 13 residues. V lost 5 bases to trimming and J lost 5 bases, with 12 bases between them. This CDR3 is CSVSRARTGELFF. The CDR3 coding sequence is TGCAGCGTTTCCCGAGCCCGGACCGGGGAGCTGTTTTTT.

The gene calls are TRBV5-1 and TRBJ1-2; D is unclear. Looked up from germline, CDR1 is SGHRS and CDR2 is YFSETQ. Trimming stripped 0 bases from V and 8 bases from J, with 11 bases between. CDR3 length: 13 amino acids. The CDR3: CASSLAETAGYTF. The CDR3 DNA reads TGCGCCAGCAGCTTGGCAGAGACTGCGGGCTACACCTTC.

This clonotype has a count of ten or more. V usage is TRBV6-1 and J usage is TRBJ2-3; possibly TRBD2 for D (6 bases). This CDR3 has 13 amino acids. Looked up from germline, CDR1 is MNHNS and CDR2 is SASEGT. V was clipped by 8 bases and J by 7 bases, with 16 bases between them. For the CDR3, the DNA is TGTGCCAGCGGGCTAGAGGCGGGAAATACGCAGTATTTT. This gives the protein CASGLEAGNTQYF.

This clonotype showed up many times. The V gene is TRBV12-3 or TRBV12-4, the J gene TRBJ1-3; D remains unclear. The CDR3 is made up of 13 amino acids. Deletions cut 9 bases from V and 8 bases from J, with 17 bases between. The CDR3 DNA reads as TGTGCCAGTTCCTCCCAAGGATGGGACACCATATATTTT. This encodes CASSSQGWDTIYF.

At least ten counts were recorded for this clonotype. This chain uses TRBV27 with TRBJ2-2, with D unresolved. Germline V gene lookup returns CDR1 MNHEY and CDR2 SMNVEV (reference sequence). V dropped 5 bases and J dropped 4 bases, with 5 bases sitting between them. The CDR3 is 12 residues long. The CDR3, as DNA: TGTGCCAGCAGTCGAACCACCGGGGAGCTGTTTTTT. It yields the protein CASSRTTGELFF.

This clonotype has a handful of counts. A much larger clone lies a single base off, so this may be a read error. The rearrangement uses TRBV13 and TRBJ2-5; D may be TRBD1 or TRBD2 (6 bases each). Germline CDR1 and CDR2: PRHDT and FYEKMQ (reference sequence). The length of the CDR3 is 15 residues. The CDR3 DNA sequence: TGTGCCGGCAGCTTAGGCCTAGGGGGGCCAGAGACCCAGTACTTC. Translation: CAGSLGLGGPETQYF. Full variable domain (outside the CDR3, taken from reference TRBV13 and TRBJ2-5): AAGVIQSPRHLIKEKRETATLKCYPIPRHDTVYWYQQGPGQDPQFLISFYEKMQSDKGSIPDRFSAQQFSDYHSELNMSSLELGDSALYFCAGSLGLGGPETQYFGPGTRLLVL.

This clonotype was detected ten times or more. DNA for the CDR3: TGTGCCAGCAGTTTACGGCTAGCGGGAGTGTACTACGAGCAGTACTTC. Protein sequence: CASSLRLAGVYYEQYF. The chain uses TRBV27 and TRBJ2-7; 10 bases map to TRBD2. V was pared by 2 bases and J by 3 bases, with 7 bases of the junction left unmatched. Germline assignment: CDR1 MNHEY and CDR2 SMNVEV (reference sequence). This CDR3 spans 16 amino acids.

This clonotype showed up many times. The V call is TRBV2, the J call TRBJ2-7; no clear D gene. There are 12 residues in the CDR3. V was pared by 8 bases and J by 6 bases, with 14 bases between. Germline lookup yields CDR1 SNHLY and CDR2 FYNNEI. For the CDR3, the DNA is TGTGCCAGCGATGTATCGACGATCGAGCAGTACTTC. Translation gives CASDVSTIEQYF.

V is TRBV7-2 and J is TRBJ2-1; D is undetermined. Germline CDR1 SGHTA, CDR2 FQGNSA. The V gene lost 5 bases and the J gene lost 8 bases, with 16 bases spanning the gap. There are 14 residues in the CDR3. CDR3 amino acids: CASSLNPIRDEQFF. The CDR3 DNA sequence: TGTGCCAGCAGCCTCAATCCGATTCGGGATGAGCAGTTCTTC.

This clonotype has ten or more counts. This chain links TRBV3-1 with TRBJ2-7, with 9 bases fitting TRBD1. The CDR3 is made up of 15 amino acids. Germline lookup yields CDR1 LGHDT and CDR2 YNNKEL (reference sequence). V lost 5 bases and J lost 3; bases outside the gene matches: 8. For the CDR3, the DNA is TGTGCCAGCAGCGCGCCGGGACAGGGCCACTACGAGCAGTACTTC. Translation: CASSAPGQGHYEQYF.

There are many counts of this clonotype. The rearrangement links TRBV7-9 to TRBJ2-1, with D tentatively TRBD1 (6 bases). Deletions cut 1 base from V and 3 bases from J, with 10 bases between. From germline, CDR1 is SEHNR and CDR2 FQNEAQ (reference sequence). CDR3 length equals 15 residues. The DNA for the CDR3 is TGTGCCAGCAGCTTAGTCAGGGGTTACTACAATGAGCAGTTCTTC. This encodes CASSLVRGYYNEQFF.

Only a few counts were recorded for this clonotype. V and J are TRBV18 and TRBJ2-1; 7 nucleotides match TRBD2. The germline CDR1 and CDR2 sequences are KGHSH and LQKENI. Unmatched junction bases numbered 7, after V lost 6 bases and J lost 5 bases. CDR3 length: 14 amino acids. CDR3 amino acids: CASSSGGTHNEQFF. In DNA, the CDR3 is TGTGCCAGCTCCTCCGGGGGGACTCACAATGAGCAGTTCTTC.

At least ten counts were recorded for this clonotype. The CDR3 DNA reads TGTGCCAGCGTGGGGGCCCGGGGGGCAGAGACCCAGTACTTC. Residues: CASVGARGAETQYF. The rearrangement links TRBV2 to TRBJ2-5, with TRBD2 as a possible D gene (7 bases). This CDR3 is 14 amino acids long. The V gene lost 8 bases and the J gene lost 4 bases, with 17 bases spanning the gap. The germline gives CDR1 SNHLY, CDR2 FYNNEI.

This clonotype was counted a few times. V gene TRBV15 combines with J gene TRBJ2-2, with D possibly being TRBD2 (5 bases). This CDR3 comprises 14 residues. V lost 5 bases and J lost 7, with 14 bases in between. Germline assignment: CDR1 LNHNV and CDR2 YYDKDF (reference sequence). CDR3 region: CATSPAVGGGELFF. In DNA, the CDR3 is TGTGCCACCAGCCCGGCGGTTGGAGGCGGGGAGCTGTTTTTT.

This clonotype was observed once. The CDR3 spells CASSSAGGVTAQFF. CDR3 bases: TGTGCCAGCAGTTCAGCGGGAGGGGTTACGGCGCAGTTCTTC. The chain uses TRBV28 and TRBJ2-1; 10 bases are shared with TRBD2. Germline CDR1 is MDHEN and CDR2 is SYDVKM. V lost 4 bases and J lost 12; bases outside the gene matches: 9. The CDR3 is 14 amino acids.

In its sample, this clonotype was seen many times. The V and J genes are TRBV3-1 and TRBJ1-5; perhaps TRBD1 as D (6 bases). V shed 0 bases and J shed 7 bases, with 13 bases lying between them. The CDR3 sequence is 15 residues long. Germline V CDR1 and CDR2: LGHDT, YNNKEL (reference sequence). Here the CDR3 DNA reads TGTGCCAGCAGCCAAGACCCGGGGGGGGCCCAGCCCCAGCATTTT. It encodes CASSQDPGGAQPQHF.

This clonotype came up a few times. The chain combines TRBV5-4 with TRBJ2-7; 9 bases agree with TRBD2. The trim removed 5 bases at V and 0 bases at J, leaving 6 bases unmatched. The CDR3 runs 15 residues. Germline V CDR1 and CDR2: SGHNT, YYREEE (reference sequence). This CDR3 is CASSLAGTSSYEQYF. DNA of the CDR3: TGTGCCAGCAGTCTAGCGGGAACGAGCTCCTACGAGCAGTACTTC.

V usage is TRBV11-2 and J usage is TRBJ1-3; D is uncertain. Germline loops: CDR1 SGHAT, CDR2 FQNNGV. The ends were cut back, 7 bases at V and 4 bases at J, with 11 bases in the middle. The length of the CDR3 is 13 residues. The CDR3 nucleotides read TGTGCCAGCACCAAGTCCTACGGAAACACCATATATTTT. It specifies CASTKSYGNTIYF.

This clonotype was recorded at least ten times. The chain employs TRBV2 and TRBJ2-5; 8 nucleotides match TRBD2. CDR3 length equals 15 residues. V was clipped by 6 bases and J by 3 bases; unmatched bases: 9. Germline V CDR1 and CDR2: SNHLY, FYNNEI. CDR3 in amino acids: CASSPRRGGKETQYF. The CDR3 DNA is TGTGCCAGCAGCCCCAGACGGGGGGGAAAAGAGACCCAGTACTTC. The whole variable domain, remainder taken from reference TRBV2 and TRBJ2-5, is EPEVTQTPSHQVTQMGQEVILRCVPISNHLYFYWYRQILGQKVEFLVSFYNNEISEKSEIFDDQFSVERPDGSNFTLKIRSTKLEDSAMYFCASSPRRGGKETQYFGPGTRLLVL.

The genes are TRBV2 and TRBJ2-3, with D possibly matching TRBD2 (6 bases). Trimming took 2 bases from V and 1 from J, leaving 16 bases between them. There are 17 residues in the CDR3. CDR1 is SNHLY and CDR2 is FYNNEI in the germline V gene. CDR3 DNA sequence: TGTGCCAGCAGTGAAAGTTCTTTGATAGCGGGCACAGATACGCAGTATTTT. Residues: CASSESSLIAGTDTQYF.

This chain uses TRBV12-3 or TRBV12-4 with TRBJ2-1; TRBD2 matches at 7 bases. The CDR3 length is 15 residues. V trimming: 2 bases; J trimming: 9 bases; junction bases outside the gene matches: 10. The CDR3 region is CASSLSSGGRVEQFF. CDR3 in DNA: TGTGCCAGCAGTTTATCTAGCGGAGGGAGGGTTGAGCAGTTCTTC.

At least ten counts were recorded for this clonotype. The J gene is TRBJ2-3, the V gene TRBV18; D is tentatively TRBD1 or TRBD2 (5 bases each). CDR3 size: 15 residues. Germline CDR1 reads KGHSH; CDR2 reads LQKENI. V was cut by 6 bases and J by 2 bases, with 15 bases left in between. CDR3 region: CASSPGATDTDTQYF. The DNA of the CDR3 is TGTGCCAGCTCGCCCGGGGCTACGGACACAGATACGCAGTATTTT.

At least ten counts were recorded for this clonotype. CDR3 protein: CASSLGRHNEQFF. CDR3 nucleotides: TGCGCCAGCAGCTTGGGACGGCACAATGAGCAGTTCTTC. The chain recombines TRBV5-1 with TRBJ2-1; D not resolved. Trimming stripped 0 bases from V and 5 bases from J, with 6 bases between. Germline CDR1 reads SGHRS; CDR2 reads YFSETQ. The CDR3 spans 13 residues. The whole variable domain, filled in from reference TRBV5-1 and TRBJ2-1, reads KAGVTQTPRYLIKTRGQQVTLSCSPISGHRSVSWYQQTPGQGLQFLFEYFSETQRNKGNFPGRFSGRQFSNSRSEMNVSTLELGDSALYLCASSLGRHNEQFFGPGTRLTVL.

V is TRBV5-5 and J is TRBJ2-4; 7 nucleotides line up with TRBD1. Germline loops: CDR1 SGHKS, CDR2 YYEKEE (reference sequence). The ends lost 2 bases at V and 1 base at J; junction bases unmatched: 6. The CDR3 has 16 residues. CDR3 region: CASSFTGTAAKNIQYF. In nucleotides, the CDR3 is TGTGCCAGCAGCTTTACTGGGACAGCTGCCAAAAACATTCAGTACTTC. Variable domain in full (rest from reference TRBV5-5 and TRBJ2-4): DAGVTQSPTHLIKTRGQQVTLRCSPISGHKSVSWYQQVLGQGPQFIFQYYEKEERGRGNFPDRFSARQFPNYSSELNVNALLLGDSALYLCASSFTGTAAKNIQYFGAGTRLSVL.

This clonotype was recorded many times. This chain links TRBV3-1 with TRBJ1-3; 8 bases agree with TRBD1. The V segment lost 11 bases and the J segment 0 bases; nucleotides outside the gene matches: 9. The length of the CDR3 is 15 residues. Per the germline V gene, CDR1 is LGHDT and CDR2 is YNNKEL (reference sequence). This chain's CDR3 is CAAGTGPISGNTIYF. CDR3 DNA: TGTGCCGCTGGGACAGGACCCATCTCTGGAAACACCATATATTTT.